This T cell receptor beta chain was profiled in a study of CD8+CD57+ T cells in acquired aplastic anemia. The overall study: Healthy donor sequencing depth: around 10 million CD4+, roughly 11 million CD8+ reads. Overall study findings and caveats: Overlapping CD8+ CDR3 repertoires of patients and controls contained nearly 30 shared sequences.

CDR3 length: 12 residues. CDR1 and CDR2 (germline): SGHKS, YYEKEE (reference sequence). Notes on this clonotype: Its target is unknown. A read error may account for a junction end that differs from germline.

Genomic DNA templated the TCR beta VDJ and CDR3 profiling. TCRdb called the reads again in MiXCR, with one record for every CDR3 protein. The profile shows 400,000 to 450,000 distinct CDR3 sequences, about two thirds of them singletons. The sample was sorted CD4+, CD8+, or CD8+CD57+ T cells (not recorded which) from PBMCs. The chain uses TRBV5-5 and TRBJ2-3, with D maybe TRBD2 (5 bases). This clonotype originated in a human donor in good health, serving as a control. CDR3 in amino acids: CASNLERETQYF. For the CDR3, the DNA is TGCGCCAGCAACTTGGAACGGGAAACGCAGTATTTT.